A single sample is the source of the 27 T cell receptor beta chains below, sequenced in a study of T cell clonality in common variable immunodeficiency. Method: immunoSEQ multiplex PCR; TCRdb's copy keeps in-frame clones and lacks some. Listed for the sample are about 35,000 clones, none seen a single time. Sequencing input: peripheral blood mononuclear cells. These receptors came from a person aged 18 to 69 in good health.

This clone occurred many times. The sequenced fragment ends 3 residues before the CDR3 boundary, so the rest is inferred from the germline J gene. V usage is TRBV29-1 and J usage is TRBJ1-1, with D hard to call. The CDR3 consists of 15 residues. The V and J ends lost 5 bases and 0 bases respectively, with 16 bases between them. Looked up from germline, CDR1 is SQVTM and CDR2 is ANQGSEA. The CDR3 DNA, read in part, is TGCAGCGTTTATCCAGAGGAGCGAATGAACACTGAA. It yields the protein CSVYPEERMNTE. From start to end, the CDR3 is CSVYPEERMNTEAFF. Full variable domain (outside the CDR3, taken from reference TRBV29-1 and TRBJ1-1): SAVISQKPSRDICQRGTSLTIQCQVDSQVTMMFWYRQQPGQSLTLIATANQGSEATYESGFVIDKFPISRPNLTFSTLTVSNMSPEDSSIYLCSVYPEERMNTEAFFGQGTRLTVV.

The sample holds many counts of this clone. The CDR3 goes on 3 residues after the read ends, and that part is filled in from the germline J gene. The chain combines TRBV2 with TRBJ2-1; 7 bases agree with TRBD1. From germline, CDR1 is SNHLY and CDR2 FYNNEI. Unmatched junction bases numbered 3, after V lost 10 bases and J lost 0 bases. The CDR3 is made up of 13 amino acids. CDR3 DNA (partial): TGTGCCACAGGGGACAGCTCCTACAATGAG. Translating gives CATGDSSYNE. The complete CDR3 reads CATGDSSYNEQFF.

Ten or more counts support this clone. The sequenced fragment ends 3 residues before the CDR3 boundary, so the rest is inferred from the germline J gene. The chain uses TRBV9 and TRBJ2-3; unclear D gene. Trimming stripped 0 bases from V and 1 base from J, with 6 bases between. The CDR3 length is 14 residues. In germline, CDR1 is SGDLS, CDR2 YYNGEE. CDR3 region: CASSVDYGTDTQYF. The CDR3 DNA, read in part, is TGTGCCAGCAGCGTAGATTATGGCACAGATACG.

This clone showed up many times. The read terminates 3 residues before the CDR3 end, so the remaining end is supplied by the germline J gene. The chain recombines TRBV29-1 with TRBJ1-1; 7 bases fit TRBD1. The CDR3 consists of 13 residues. In germline, CDR1 is SQVTM, CDR2 ANQGSEA. J was trimmed by 0 bases and V by 6 bases; bases with no gene match: 4. This CDR3 reads CSVRQGLNTEAFF. CDR3 DNA (partial): TGCAGCGTCCGACAGGGCTTGAACACTGAA.

This clone was seen more than once but under ten times. Being one base from a much bigger clone, this may be a read error. The read ends 3 residues shy of where the CDR3 ends; the end is completed using the germline J gene. The chain joins TRBV19 to TRBJ2-3; 8 nucleotides match TRBD1. From germline, CDR1 is LNHDA and CDR2 SQIVND (reference sequence). The CDR3 contains 16 residues. This chain's CDR3 is CASSPQGAGGNQPQYF. CDR3 DNA, as far as it was read: TGTGCCAGTAGCCCTCAGGGGGCGGGTGGCAATCAGCCG.

This clone was seen many times. The CDR3 loop reads CASSLEAGNTEAFF. The sequenced part of the CDR3 DNA is TGCGCCAGCAGCTTGGAGGCAGGGAACACTGAA. The J gene is TRBJ1-1, the V gene TRBV5-1; D gene unclear. The sequenced fragment ends 3 residues before the CDR3 boundary, so the rest is inferred from the germline J gene. Germline V gives CDR1 SGHRS, CDR2 YFSETQ. The CDR3 loop spans 14 amino acids. The V gene lost 0 bases and the J gene lost 1 base, with 7 bases spanning the gap.

This clone was detected ten times or more. With the read ending 3 residues before the CDR3 end, the germline J gene is used to fill in that end. The chain joins TRBV18 to TRBJ2-5; D ambiguous. V was pared by 3 bases and J by 3 bases, with 17 bases between. There are 16 residues in the CDR3. Germline V gene sequence: CDR1 KGHSH, CDR2 LQKENI. The covered CDR3 bases are TGTGCCAGCTCACCTCGTTTTTCGGTACGGGAAGAGACC. Amino acid sequence: CASSPRFSVREET. The CDR3 in full is CASSPRFSVREETQYF.

This clone was picked up many times. CDR3 residues: CASTDPRDRSSYEQYF. The sequenced part of the CDR3 DNA is TGCGCCAGCACTGACCCGAGGGACAGGAGCTCCTACGAG. This chain uses TRBV5-1 with TRBJ2-7; TRBD1 matches 8 bases. The read is 3 residues too short to cover the CDR3 end, so that end is filled in from the germline J gene. Germline trimming cut 6 bases from V and 0 bases from J; bases unmatched to any gene: 11. Per the germline V gene, CDR1 is SGHRS and CDR2 is YFSETQ. The CDR3 extends over 16 amino acids.

This clone was recorded at least ten times. The CDR3 end falls 3 residues outside the read, so it is completed with the germline J gene. This sequence joins TRBV4-1 and TRBJ1-1, with D tentatively TRBD1 (6 bases). Germline V gives CDR1 MGHRA, CDR2 YSYEKL. The CDR3 covers 14 residues. Trimming pared 1 base from V and 3 bases from J, leaving 9 bases between. The part of the CDR3 DNA that was read is TGCGCCAGCAGCCAAGGAGGGGGTTACACTGAA. Amino acids: CASSQGGGYTE. The entire CDR3 protein reads CASSQGGGYTEAFF.

The table lists this clone with many counts. The read gets to within 3 residues of the CDR3 end, and the germline J gene fills in the rest. Other DNA sequences within the sample encode an identical CDR3. V gene TRBV20-1 combines with J gene TRBJ2-7; D is undetermined. Germline V gives CDR1 DFQATT, CDR2 SNEGSKA (reference sequence). V lost 4 bases and J lost 6, with 13 bases in between. The CDR3 loop spans 12 amino acids. Here the CDR3 reads CSATQGSSEQYF. CDR3 bases read: TGCAGTGCTACTCAAGGGTCTTCCGAG.

This clone was counted ten times or more. The read halts 3 residues ahead of the CDR3 end, with the missing end drawn from the germline J gene. The V gene is TRBV29-1, the J gene TRBJ2-1; perhaps TRBD2 as D (6 bases). CDR3 length equals 14 residues. The germline CDR1 and CDR2 sequences are SQVTM and ANQGSEA. V gave up 3 bases and J gave up 1 base, with 10 bases separating them. The CDR3 region is CSVEVRGSYNEQFF. The covered CDR3 bases are TGCAGCGTTGAGGTGCGGGGATCCTACAATGAG.

This clone was recorded many times. Read data end 3 residues before the CDR3 end; the end is taken from the germline J gene. V is TRBV11-2 and J is TRBJ1-1, with D possibly matching TRBD1 (6 bases). This CDR3 is built from 14 residues. Trimming cost V 7 bases and J 2 bases, with 14 bases left between them. CDR1 and CDR2 from the germline V gene are SGHAT and FQNNGV. Incomplete CDR3 DNA: TGTGCCAGCACCCTCCAGGGGTCCAACACTGAA. Translation: CASTLQGSNTE. From start to end, the CDR3 is CASTLQGSNTEAFF.

By sample share, this clone is medium-sized (0.01 to 0.1%). The sequenced part of the CDR3 DNA is TGTGCCAGCGCGGCGGGCAGCTCCTATAATTCACCC. Translating it yields CASAAGSSYNSP. The full CDR3 protein is CASAAGSSYNSPLHF. V and J are TRBV7-9 and TRBJ1-6, with D unclear. The read halts 3 residues ahead of the CDR3 end, with the missing end drawn from the germline J gene. The CDR3 sequence is 15 residues long. From germline, CDR1 is SEHNR and CDR2 FQNEAQ (reference sequence). Trimming removed 8 bases from V and 0 bases from J, with 11 bases in between. Full variable domain (remainder filled in from reference TRBV7-9 and TRBJ1-6): DTGVSQNPRHKITKRGQNVTFRCDPISEHNRLYWYRQTLGQGPEFLTYFQNEAQLEKSRLLSDRFSAERPKGSFSTLEIQRTEQGDSAMYLCASAAGSSYNSPLHFGNGTRLTVT.

A remark on this clone: The sequence runs out 3 residues before the end of the CDR3; the remainder is reconstructed from the germline J gene. The rearrangement joins TRBV7-9 to TRBJ2-5, with D perhaps TRBD2 (6 bases). Per the germline V gene, CDR1 is SEHNR and CDR2 is FQNEAQ (reference sequence). The CDR3 covers 13 residues. Trimming took 5 bases from V and 6 from J, leaving 13 bases between them. CDR3 protein: CASSLEGRQTQYF. Partial CDR3 DNA: TGTGCCAGCAGCCTGGAGGGCCGACAGACC.

This clone was detected many times. The read terminates 3 residues ahead of where the CDR3 ends, so the germline J gene completes it. This rearrangement joins TRBV19 to TRBJ1-1; D is perhaps TRBD1 (5 bases). Trimming removed 11 bases at V and 5 bases at J, with 18 bases between. The germline V gene has CDR1 LNHDA and CDR2 SQIVND (reference sequence). This CDR3 is built from 13 residues. The CDR3 bases that were read are TGTGCCGGCTCCGCGGGGAGGGGAACTGAA. This translates into CAGSAGRGTE. The full CDR3 protein is CAGSAGRGTEAFF. The full variable domain, in which reference TRBV19 and TRBJ1-1 provide the parts outside the CDR3, is DGGITQSPKYLFRKEGQNVTLSCEQNLNHDAMYWYRQDPGQGLRLIYYSQIVNDFQKGDIAEGYSVSREKKESFPLTVTSAQKNPTAFYLCAGSAGRGTEAFFGQGTRLTVV.

This clone occurred many times. The missing CDR3 end, 3 residues past where the read stops, is filled in from the germline J gene. The chain links TRBV4-2 to TRBJ2-2; 7 positions match TRBD1. Unmatched junction bases numbered 3, after V lost 0 bases and J lost 5 bases. Germline values: CDR1 LGHNA, CDR2 YNFKEQ. The CDR3 totals 15 residues. CDR3 sequence reads: CASSQDDRVTGELFF. The part of the CDR3 DNA that was read is TGTGCCAGCAGCCAAGATGACAGGGTGACCGGGGAG.

This clone was counted many times. Coverage ceases 3 residues before the CDR3 finishes, and the germline J gene fills in the end. The J gene is TRBJ2-3, the V gene TRBV20-1; 8 bases align to TRBD2. CDR3 size: 15 residues. Germline V gene lookup returns CDR1 DFQATT and CDR2 SNEGSKA (reference sequence). The ends lost 6 bases at V and 1 base at J; junction bases unmatched: 9. CDR3 in amino acids: CSAGDPGLGTDTQYF. The part of the CDR3 DNA that was read is TGCAGTGCCGGGGACCCGGGACTAGGCACAGATACG.

This clone was recorded at least ten times. The read stops 3 residues short of the end of the CDR3; the missing end is completed from the germline J gene. The chain recombines TRBV7-2 with TRBJ2-5, with 7 bases lining up with TRBD2. The CDR3 has 15 amino acids. Trimming cost V 5 bases and J 3 bases; bases outside gene matches: 9. Germline CDR1 is SGHTA and CDR2 is FQGNSA. CDR3 bases read: TGTGCCAGCAGCCCGCGGTCCCTAGCGGAAGAGACC. Protein product: CASSPRSLAEET. The entire CDR3 protein reads CASSPRSLAEETQYF.

This clone came up many times. The sequenced fragment ends 3 residues before the CDR3 boundary, so the rest is inferred from the germline J gene. The chain employs TRBV18 and TRBJ2-3; D remains ambiguous. Trimming pared 6 bases from V and 4 bases from J, leaving 5 bases between. The CDR3 length is 11 residues. CDR1 KGHSH and CDR2 LQKENI come from the germline V gene. The CDR3 sequence: CASSSPDTQYF. Incomplete CDR3 DNA: TGTGCCAGCTCCTCCCCAGATACG. The whole variable domain, remainder taken from reference TRBV18 and TRBJ2-3, is NAGVMQNPRHLVRRRGQEARLRCSPMKGHSHVYWYRQLPEEGLKFMVYLQKENIIDESGMPKERFSAEFPKEGPSILRIQQVVRGDSAAYFCASSSPDTQYFGPGTRLTVL.

This clone showed up many times. The covered CDR3 bases are TGCAGTGCAGGGGTAGCGGCTACCCCCGAG. Encoded protein: CSAGVAATPE. The whole CDR3 protein reads CSAGVAATPEQYF. This chain connects TRBV20-1 to TRBJ2-7, with a weak D call TRBD2 (6 bases). The CDR3 end is not reached by the read, which stops 3 residues before it; the germline J gene fills it in. The V end was cut by 6 bases, the J end by 6 bases, with 18 bases between. The CDR3 extends over 13 amino acids. CDR1 and CDR2 (germline): DFQATT, SNEGSKA (reference sequence).

This clone was detected ten times or more. The CDR3 end falls 3 residues outside the read, so it is completed with the germline J gene. This chain links TRBV28 with TRBJ1-5; no firm D call. Germline V gene lookup returns CDR1 MDHEN and CDR2 SYDVKM. Trimming stripped 7 bases from V and 3 bases from J, with 16 bases between. The CDR3 totals 15 residues. Incomplete CDR3 DNA: TGTGCCAGCACCCCCACCACCGGGGACAATCAGCCC. Amino acids: CASTPTTGDNQP. Given in full, the CDR3 is CASTPTTGDNQPQHF.

In its sample, this clone was seen a few times. The read ends 3 residues shy of where the CDR3 ends; the end is completed using the germline J gene. V and J are TRBV7-9 and TRBJ2-4; possibly TRBD2 for D (6 bases). Looked up from germline, CDR1 is SEHNR and CDR2 is FQNEAQ (reference sequence). The CDR3 consists of 15 residues. The CDR3 is CASNPSEVTRGDQYF. The covered CDR3 bases are TGTGCCAGCAATCCGTCGGAGGTCACGCGCGGGGAT.

This clone was seen ten or more times. The read gets to within 3 residues of the CDR3 end, and the germline J gene fills in the rest. The genes are TRBV18 and TRBJ2-2; D remains ambiguous. The CDR3 is 16 residues long. The germline CDR1 and CDR2 sequences are KGHSH and LQKENI. Trimming removed 6 bases at V and 0 bases at J, with 14 bases between. The part of the CDR3 DNA that was read is TGTGCCAGCTCCCCCAGTGGCGGCCCGAACACCGGGGAG. Encoded protein: CASSPSGGPNTGE. The full CDR3 reads CASSPSGGPNTGELFF.

This clone was seen many times. The read comes to an end 3 residues before the CDR3 does, leaving the germline J gene to fill in the end. The chain has TRBV7-9 and TRBJ2-5; a possible D gene is TRBD2 (6 bases). Germline V lookup: CDR1 SEHNR, CDR2 FQNEAQ (reference sequence). The CDR3 runs to 15 residues. Trimming removed 5 bases at V and 0 bases at J, with 13 bases between. The CDR3 reads CASSLPLADQETQYF. The CDR3 DNA, read in part, is TGTGCCAGCAGCCTCCCTTTAGCGGACCAAGAGACC. Filled out from reference TRBV7-9 and TRBJ2-5, the complete variable domain reads DTGVSQNPRHKITKRGQNVTFRCDPISEHNRLYWYRQTLGQGPEFLTYFQNEAQLEKSRLLSDRFSAERPKGSFSTLEIQRTEQGDSAMYLCASSLPLADQETQYFGPGTRLLVL.

This clone came up many times. The CDR3 end lies 3 residues beyond the end of the read and is filled in from the germline J gene. The chain has TRBV5-1 and TRBJ2-3, with D unclear. CDR1 is SGHRS and CDR2 is YFSETQ in the germline V gene. The CDR3 covers 12 residues. With 7 bases removed from V and 2 bases from J, the gap between germline ends came to 8 bases. The CDR3 here is CASVSATDTQYF. Incomplete CDR3 DNA: TGCGCCAGCGTCAGCGCCACAGATACG. The complete variable domain, with remaining parts taken from reference TRBV5-1 and TRBJ2-3, reads KAGVTQTPRYLIKTRGQQVTLSCSPISGHRSVSWYQQTPGQGLQFLFEYFSETQRNKGNFPGRFSGRQFSNSRSEMNVSTLELGDSALYLCASVSATDTQYFGPGTRLTVL.

This clone came up many times. The CDR3 end falls 3 residues outside the read, so it is completed with the germline J gene. This sequence joins TRBV29-1 and TRBJ1-5, with unresolved D. Trimming took 4 bases from V and 1 from J, leaving 17 bases between them. This CDR3 comprises 16 residues. In germline, CDR1 is SQVTM, CDR2 ANQGSEA. CDR3 bases read: TGCAGCGTTGGCGAGGGCAGTATGACAAGCAATCAGCCC. Translated: CSVGEGSMTSNQP. The CDR3 as a whole reads CSVGEGSMTSNQPQHF.

The table lists this clone with many counts. The read finishes 3 residues shy of the CDR3 end, and the germline J gene is used to complete it. The V call is TRBV20-1, the J call TRBJ2-2; D may be TRBD2 (7 bases). The CDR3 consists of 15 residues. Germline values: CDR1 DFQATT, CDR2 SNEGSKA (reference sequence). The CDR3 DNA, read in part, is TGCAGTGCTAGAGATGTGGGGGGGCTTAATGAAAAG. This gives the protein CSARDVGGLNEK. The CDR3 reads in full as CSARDVGGLNEKLFF.